This is a list of T cell receptor beta chains from one sample in a study of molecular identifiers for immune sequencing clone quantification. TCRdb used MiXCR to reprocess the PCR reads, holding one entry per CDR3 protein. Counted here are 75,000 to 95,000 distinct CDR3 sequences, 20% to 30% occurring once; the ten biggest clones make up roughly 0.8%. Sequenced material: naive CD8+ T cells from blood, with Jurkat cell RNA spiked in. The receptors were gathered from a human donor in good health. Some libraries in this study had Jurkat cell RNA spiked in. The CDR3 runs from the conserved cysteine through the conserved F or W. A D gene is named only where the DNA matches it firmly. Clone size is not always given. Where it is, it says once, few, many or a class for expanded clones.

TRBJ2-3 . TRBD2 TRBV28 CASSPILIGRAGSAPDTQYF TGTGCCAGCAGTCCTATCCTCATCGGGAGGGCCGGGTCCGCACCAGATACGCAGTATTTT
TRBJ2-5 . TRBD2 TRBV27 CASSLTSRGGLETQYF TGTGCCAGCAGTTTAACGTCACGGGGGGGCTTGGAGACCCAGTACTTC
TRBJ2-7 many . TRBV20-1 CSAQLSGRGVEVYEQYF TGCAGTGCCCAGCTTAGTGGGAGGGGGGTTGAAGTGTACGAGCAGTACTTC
TRBJ2-3 few TRBD1 TRBV7-9 CASSPRGDRVTDTQYF TGTGCCAGCAGCCCACGAGGGGACAGGGTCACAGATACGCAGTATTTT
TRBJ2-3 many TRBD1 TRBV12-3/TRBV12-4 CASSLDTGGSDTQYF TGTGCCAGCAGTTTAGATACAGGGGGCTCAGATACGCAGTATTTT
TRBJ1-5 . . TRBV25-1 CASSEYGEYQRQHF TGTGCCAGCAGTGAATATGGGGAATATCAGCGCCAGCATTTT
TRBJ1-5 few . TRBV4-3 CASSQDVGLNSNQPQHF TGCGCCAGCAGCCAAGATGTAGGACTTAATAGCAATCAGCCCCAGCATTTT
TRBJ2-3 . TRBD2 TRBV19 CASSTLGGTDTQYF TGTGCCAGTAGTACGTTGGGAGGGACAGATACGCAGTATTTT
TRBJ2-5 . TRBD2 TRBV5-6 CASSLAARGGPETQYF TGTGCCAGCAGCTTGGCGGCGCGGGGGGGCCCAGAGACCCAGTACTTC
TRBJ2-2 . . TRBV20-1 CSAKPIGQNTGELFF TGCAGTGCTAAACCTATTGGACAGAACACCGGGGAGCTGTTTTTT
TRBJ2-5 few . TRBV19 CASSPPMETQYF TGTGCCAGTAGTCCACCAATGGAGACCCAGTACTTC
TRBJ2-7 few TRBD2 TRBV25-1 CASSEGGTSDEQYF TGTGCCAGCAGTGAAGGGGGGACTAGCGACGAGCAGTACTTC
TRBJ2-2 few . TRBV21-1 CASSKPSFYRDRDAGELFF TGTGCCAGCAGCAAGCCGAGCTTCTACCGGGACAGGGATGCCGGGGAGCTGTTTTTT
TRBJ2-7 few . TRBV27 CASSFGQGGHEQYF TGTGCCAGCAGTTTTGGCCAGGGCGGCCACGAGCAGTACTTC
TRBJ2-7 many . TRBV5-8 CASSLTAPRLRSYEQYF TGTGCCAGCAGCTTGACGGCCCCGAGGCTACGGTCCTACGAGCAGTACTTC
TRBJ2-5 . TRBD1 TRBV7-2 CACSTRTGGLGGETQYF TGTGCCTGCAGCACGCGGACAGGGGGCTTAGGTGGGGAGACCCAGTACTTC
TRBJ1-1 many . TRBV20-1 CSARGGLGDTEAFF TGCAGTGCTAGAGGGGGGTTAGGCGACACTGAAGCTTTCTTT
TRBJ2-6 many . TRBV13 CASSLGPHSGANVLTF TGTGCCAGCAGCCTGGGACCGCACTCTGGGGCCAACGTCCTGACTTTC
TRBJ2-7 many . TRBV11-2 CASSQPTGTYEQYF TGTGCCAGCAGCCAACCGACAGGTACCTACGAGCAGTACTTC
TRBJ2-7 few TRBD2 TRBV19 CASRWTSGAYEQYF TGTGCCAGTAGGTGGACTAGCGGGGCCTACGAGCAGTACTTC
TRBJ2-1 few TRBD2 TRBV3-1 CASSPSSGGSYNEQFF TGTGCCAGCAGCCCCTCTAGCGGGGGGTCCTACAATGAGCAGTTCTTC
TRBJ2-2 few . TRBV6-2/TRBV6-3 CASRMETGNTGELFF TGTGCCAGCAGAATGGAGACAGGGAACACCGGGGAGCTGTTTTTT
TRBJ2-7 few TRBD2 TRBV5-1 CASSPGGTEQYF TGCGCCAGCAGCCCGGGGGGTACCGAGCAGTACTTC
TRBJ2-5 few . TRBV20-1 CSARETGNLGETQYF TGCAGTGCTAGGGAGACAGGAAACCTAGGGGAGACCCAGTACTTC
TRBJ2-5 few . TRBV7-9 CASSFLVGQETQYF TGTGCCAGCAGCTTTTTGGTTGGTCAAGAGACCCAGTACTTC
TRBJ2-1 once . TRBV20-1 CSAPRLVSYNEQFF TGCAGTGCACCTCGACTAGTGTCCTACAATGAGCAGTTCTTC
TRBJ2-1 many TRBD2 TRBV12-3/TRBV12-4 CASRTLAGWGEQFF TGTGCCAGCAGAACTCTAGCGGGATGGGGTGAGCAGTTCTTC
TRBJ2-2 . . TRBV18 CASSLGSVQDSPGELFF TGTGCCAGCTCACTGGGTTCGGTCCAGGACTCTCCCGGGGAGCTGTTTTTT
TRBJ1-5 few . TRBV12-3/TRBV12-4 CASSFGFNQPQHF TGTGCCAGCAGTTTTGGGTTCAATCAGCCCCAGCATTTT
TRBJ2-7 few . TRBV20-1 CSASVSRHALGEQYF TGCAGTGCTAGTGTGTCCCGTCACGCGTTGGGTGAGCAGTACTTC
TRBJ1-5 . . TRBV27 CASSLSAGVRGNQPQHF TGTGCCAGCAGTTTATCGGCCGGGGTTCGGGGCAATCAGCCCCAGCATTTT
TRBJ2-5 . . TRBV24-1 CATSDEETQYF TGTGCCACCAGTGACGAAGAGACCCAGTACTTC
TRBJ2-6 many . TRBV19 CASSTGANVLTF TGTGCCAGTTCAACTGGGGCCAACGTCCTGACTTTC
TRBJ2-7 many TRBD2 TRBV27 CASRGLAGGDEQYF TGTGCCAGCAGGGGACTAGCGGGAGGAGACGAGCAGTACTTC
TRBJ2-7 few . TRBV14 CASSLRSYEQYF TGTGCCAGCAGCCTACGGAGCTACGAGCAGTACTTC
TRBJ1-1 many . TRBV7-6 CASSFGGPGGTEAFF TGTGCCAGCAGCTTTGGGGGTCCTGGCGGCACTGAAGCTTTCTTT
TRBJ1-1 . . TRBV19 CASSSTGVTEAFF TGTGCCAGTAGTAGTACGGGGGTCACTGAAGCTTTCTTT
TRBJ1-1 . . TRBV6-5 CASSEQGDTEAFF TGTGCCAGCAGCGAACAGGGAGACACTGAAGCTTTCTTT
TRBJ2-2 . . TRBV27 CASSNSNTGELFF TGTGCCAGCAGCAACTCGAACACCGGGGAGCTGTTTTTT